This T cell receptor beta chain was documented in a study of human T cells and chemical hapten exposure. About the study: There were per-sample TCR yield variations, arising mainly from small pooled library volume differences.

Germline loops: CDR1 DFQATT, CDR2 SNEGSKA (reference sequence). The CDR3 has 11 amino acids. Deletions cut 6 bases from V and 6 bases from J, with 12 bases between. Time point here: patch test 3, about 24 weeks after DPC sensitization. Treatment noted: therapeutic diphenylcyclopropenone sensitization with weekly scalp DPC. This clonotype was counted ten times or more. TCRdb passed the RACE reads through MiXCR, listing each CDR3 protein once. The sample has tens of thousands of distinct CDR3 sequences; roughly an eighth are singletons. This TCR came from a man between 25 and 39 years old with alopecia areata. Some clones in this sample may be carry-over from other donors' samples. Material: whole blood, obtained in connection with sensitization to the hapten diphenylcyclopropenone (DPC). This sequence joins TRBV20-1 and TRBJ2-7, with D possibly called TRBD1 or TRBD2 (5 bases each). The CDR3 region has the DNA TGCAGTGCCACCCCCGGGGCCGAGCAGTACTTC. This codes for CSATPGAEQYF.